The sequence of this T cell receptor beta chain was determined in a study of blood T cell repertoires in COVID-19. About the research overall: The United States, Italy and Spain provided the acute and convalescent COVID-19 samples. From T cells, B-cell-depleted T cells, or PBMCs came the material, which was cDNA or gDNA.

Between the trimmed V and J ends, which lost 2 bases and 14 bases, there was a span of 13 bases. Germline CDR1 reads GTSNPN; CDR2 reads SVGIG (reference sequence). CDR3 length equals 12 residues. All enrollees were roughly 18 to 95 years old and from approximately 24 US areas. Generated by immunoSEQ multiplex PCR, the TCRdb table keeps only in-frame clones and is missing some. The sample lists about 300,000 clones, just over 85% occurring once. This clone was seen a few times. Sequencing used PBMCs or T cells enriched from blood (not recorded which). The clonotype originates from a young man who had recovered from COVID-19. The chain links TRBV30 to TRBJ1-6; D is ambiguous. CDR3 coding DNA: TGTGCCTGGAGTCTAACCGAGTCCTCCCTCCACTTT. Residues: CAWSLTESSLHF.